Listed here are 10 T cell receptor beta chains from one sample, sequenced in a study of blood T cell repertoires in COVID-19. Profiling relied on immunoSEQ multiplex PCR, and the TCRdb table lists in-frame clones only, not all of them. Of a few hundred thousand clones listed, roughly 90% were seen once; the top ten hold 1.5% to 2%. The specimen was PBMCs or T cells enriched from blood (not recorded which). The receptors stem from a woman aged 55-69 years who had recovered from COVID-19.

The V and J genes are TRBV2 and TRBJ2-7; 11 nucleotides match TRBD1. The CDR3 totals 14 residues. The junction had 5 bases not matched to a gene; V was cut back by 6 bases and J by 4 bases. Germline V CDR1 and CDR2: SNHLY, FYNNEI. This CDR3 is CASRRTGGVYEQYF. The CDR3 region has the DNA TGTGCCAGCAGACGGACAGGGGGCGTATACGAGCAGTACTTC.

The gene calls are TRBV29-1 and TRBJ1-5; 7 bases match TRBD1. Germline V gene lookup returns CDR1 SQVTM and CDR2 ANQGSEA. V shed 4 bases, J shed 0 bases, and the junction held 21 bases outside the gene matches. This CDR3 region has 20 residues. The CDR3 region has the DNA TGCAGCGTTGTTTCTTATGTTTCGGGACAGCCAAATTATAGCAATCAGCCCCAGCATTTT. Its protein product is CSVVSYVSGQPNYSNQPQHF.

V is TRBV5-5 and J is TRBJ2-1, with D tentatively TRBD2 (6 bases). The V gene lost 2 bases and the J gene lost 5 bases, with 11 bases spanning the gap. The CDR3 contains 14 residues. Germline CDR1 is SGHKS and CDR2 is YYEKEE (reference sequence). The CDR3 DNA reads as TGTGCCAGCAGCTTAGCGATAGCGGACAATGAGCAGTTCTTC. Its protein is CASSLAIADNEQFF.

A word on this clone: This same CDR3 is encoded by further DNA sequences in the sample. The chain is built from TRBV28 and TRBJ1-4, with D possibly matching TRBD1 (5 bases). The germline V and J ends were trimmed by 3 bases and 8 bases, with 13 bases remaining between them. Germline-derived CDR1 and CDR2 are MDHEN and SYDVKM. The CDR3 has 14 amino acids. CDR3: CASSLDRGREKLFF. For the CDR3, the DNA is TGTGCCAGCAGTTTGGATAGGGGAAGGGAAAAACTGTTTTTT.

The V call is TRBV7-9, the J call TRBJ1-5; TRBD1 agrees at 7 bases. Germline trimming cut 3 bases from V and 5 bases from J; bases unmatched to any gene: 1. This CDR3 spans 13 amino acids. Germline V CDR1 and CDR2: SEHNR, FQNEAQ (reference sequence). For the CDR3, the DNA is TGTGCCAGCAGCTTGGGACAGTATCAGCCCCAGCATTTT. Protein sequence: CASSLGQYQPQHF.

V and J are TRBV28 and TRBJ1-1, with a weak D call TRBD1 (6 bases). This CDR3 spans 13 amino acids. The germline V gene encodes CDR1 MDHEN and CDR2 SYDVKM. V lost 5 bases to trimming and J lost 11 bases, with 18 bases between them. CDR3 sequence: CASSVPRGNQAFF. The DNA for the CDR3 is TGTGCCAGCAGTGTGCCAAGGGGGAATCAGGCTTTCTTT.

The J gene is TRBJ2-1, the V gene TRBV5-5, with 11 bases identical to TRBD1. Trimming removed 3 bases from V and 10 bases from J; junction bases left unmatched: 18. Germline values: CDR1 SGHKS, CDR2 YYEKEE (reference sequence). The CDR3 loop spans 18 amino acids. The CDR3 coding sequence is TGTGCCAGCAGCTGGTGGATGAAGGCGGGACAGGGGGTTAAGGAGCAGTTCTTC. Its protein product is CASSWWMKAGQGVKEQFF.

The genes are TRBV9 and TRBJ2-2, with TRBD1 as a possible D gene (5 bases). Trimming cost V 0 bases and J 6 bases, with 12 bases left between them. The germline CDR1 and CDR2 sequences are SGDLS and YYNGEE. This CDR3 is 15 amino acids long. The CDR3: CASSVEGFVAGELFF. CDR3 sequence (DNA): TGTGCCAGCAGCGTAGAGGGGTTTGTCGCCGGGGAGCTGTTTTTT.

J is TRBJ1-4 and V is TRBV7-2; D is possibly TRBD1 (6 bases). The V gene lost 2 bases and the J gene lost 8 bases, with 15 bases spanning the gap. The CDR3 consists of 15 residues. Germline CDR1 SGHTA, CDR2 FQGNSA. The chain's CDR3 is CASSLFWGGQEKLFF. The CDR3 DNA reads as TGTGCCAGCAGCTTATTTTGGGGGGGGCAGGAAAAACTGTTTTTT.

This chain connects TRBV19 to TRBJ1-5; 7 bases line up with TRBD1. CDR3 size: 15 residues. V gave up 4 bases and J gave up 3 bases; unmatched junction bases: 6. From germline, CDR1 is LNHDA and CDR2 SQIVND (reference sequence). The CDR3 sequence is CASSSSTGDNQPQHF. The CDR3 DNA is TGTGCCAGTAGTAGTTCCACAGGGGACAATCAGCCCCAGCATTTT.